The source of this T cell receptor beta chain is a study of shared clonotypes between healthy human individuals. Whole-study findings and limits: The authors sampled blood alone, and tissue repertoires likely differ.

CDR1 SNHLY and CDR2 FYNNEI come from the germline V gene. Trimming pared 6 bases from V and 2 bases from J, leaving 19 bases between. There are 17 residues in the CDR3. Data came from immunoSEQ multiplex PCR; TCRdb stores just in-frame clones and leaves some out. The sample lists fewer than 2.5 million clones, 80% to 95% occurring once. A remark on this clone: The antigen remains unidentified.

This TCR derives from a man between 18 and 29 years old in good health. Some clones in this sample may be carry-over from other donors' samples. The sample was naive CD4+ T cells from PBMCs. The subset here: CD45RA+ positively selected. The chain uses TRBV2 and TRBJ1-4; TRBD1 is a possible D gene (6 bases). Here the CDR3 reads CASRQGLVGATNEKLFF. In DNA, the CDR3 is TGTGCCAGCAGGCAGGGGTTAGTCGGGGCGACTAATGAAAAACTGTTTTTT.